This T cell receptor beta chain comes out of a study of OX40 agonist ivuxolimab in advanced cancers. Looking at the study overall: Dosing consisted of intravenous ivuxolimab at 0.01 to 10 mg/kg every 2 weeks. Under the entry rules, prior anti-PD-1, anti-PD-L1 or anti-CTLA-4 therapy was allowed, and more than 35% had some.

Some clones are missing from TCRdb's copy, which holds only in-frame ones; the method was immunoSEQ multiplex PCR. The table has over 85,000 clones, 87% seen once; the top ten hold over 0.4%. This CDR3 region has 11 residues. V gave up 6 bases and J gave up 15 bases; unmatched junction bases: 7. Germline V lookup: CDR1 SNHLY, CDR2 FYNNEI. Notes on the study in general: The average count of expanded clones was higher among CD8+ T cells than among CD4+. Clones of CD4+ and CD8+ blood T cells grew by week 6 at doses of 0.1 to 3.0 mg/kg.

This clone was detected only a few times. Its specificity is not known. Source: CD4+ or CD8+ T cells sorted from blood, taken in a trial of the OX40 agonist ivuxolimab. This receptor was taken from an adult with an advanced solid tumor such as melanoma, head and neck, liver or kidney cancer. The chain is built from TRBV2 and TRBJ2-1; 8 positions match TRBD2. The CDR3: CASSTGTSGFF. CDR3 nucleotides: TGTGCCAGCAGCACCGGGACTAGTGGGTTCTTC. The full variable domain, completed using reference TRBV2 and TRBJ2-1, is EPEVTQTPSHQVTQMGQEVILRCVPISNHLYFYWYRQILGQKVEFLVSFYNNEISEKSEIFDDQFSVERPDGSNFTLKIRSTKLEDSAMYFCASSTGTSGFFGPGTRLTVL.